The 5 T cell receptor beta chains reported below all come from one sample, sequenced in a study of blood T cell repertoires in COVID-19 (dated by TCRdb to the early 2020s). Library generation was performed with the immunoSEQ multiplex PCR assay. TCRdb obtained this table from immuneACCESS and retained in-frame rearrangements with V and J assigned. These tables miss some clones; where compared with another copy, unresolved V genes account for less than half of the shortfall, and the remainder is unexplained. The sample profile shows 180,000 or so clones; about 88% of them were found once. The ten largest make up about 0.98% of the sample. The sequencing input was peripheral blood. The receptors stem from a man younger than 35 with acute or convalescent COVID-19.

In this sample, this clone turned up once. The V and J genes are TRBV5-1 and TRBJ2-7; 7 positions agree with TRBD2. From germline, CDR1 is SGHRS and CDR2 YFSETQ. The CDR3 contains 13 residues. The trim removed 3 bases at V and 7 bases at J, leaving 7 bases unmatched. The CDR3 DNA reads TGCGCCAGCAGCTCGGGTCGCGGGGGAGAGCAGTACGTC. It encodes CASSSGRGGEQYV.

The CDR3 DNA sequence: TGCGCCAGCAGCCAAACAGGGACCAATGAAAAACTGTTTTTT. Its translation is CASSQTGTNEKLFF. This chain links TRBV4-1 with TRBJ1-4; tentatively, D is TRBD1 (6 bases). The CDR3 runs to 14 residues. The germline V gene encodes CDR1 MGHRA and CDR2 YSYEKL. The V end was cut by 2 bases, the J end by 5 bases, with 9 bases between.

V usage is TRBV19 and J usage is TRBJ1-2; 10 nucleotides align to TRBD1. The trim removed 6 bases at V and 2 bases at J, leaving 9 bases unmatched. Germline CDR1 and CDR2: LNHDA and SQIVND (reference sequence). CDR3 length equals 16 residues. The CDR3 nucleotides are TGTGCCAGTAGCACCGGGACAGGGGATATCAACTATGGCTACACCTTC. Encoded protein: CASSTGTGDINYGYTF.

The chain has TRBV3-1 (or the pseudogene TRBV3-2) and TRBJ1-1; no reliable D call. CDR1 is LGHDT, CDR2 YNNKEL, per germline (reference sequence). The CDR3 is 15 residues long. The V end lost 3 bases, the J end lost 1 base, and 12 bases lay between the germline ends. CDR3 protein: CASSQPGYRNTEAFF. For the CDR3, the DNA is TGTGCCAGCAGCCAGCCAGGTTACAGGAACACTGAAGCTTTCTTT.

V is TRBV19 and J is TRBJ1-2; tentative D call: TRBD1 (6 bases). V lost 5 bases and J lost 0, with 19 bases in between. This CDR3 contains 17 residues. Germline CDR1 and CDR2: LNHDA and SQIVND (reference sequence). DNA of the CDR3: TGTGCCAGTAGTCTTACCCCAGGGGACCTAGCTAACTATGGCTACACCTTC. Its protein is CASSLTPGDLANYGYTF.